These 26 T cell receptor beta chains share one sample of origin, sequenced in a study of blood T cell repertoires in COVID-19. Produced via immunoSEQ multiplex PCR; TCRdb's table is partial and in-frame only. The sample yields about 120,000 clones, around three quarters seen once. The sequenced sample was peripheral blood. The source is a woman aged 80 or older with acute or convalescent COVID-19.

The CDR3 nucleotides are TGTGCCAGCACCCGTAGTTGGTTGGAGGGAAACACCATATATTTT. This translates into CASTRSWLEGNTIYF. The chain combines TRBV11-2 with TRBJ1-3; D uncertain. V lost 7 bases and J 4 bases, leaving 17 bases between the germline ends. The CDR3 runs 15 residues. Per germline, CDR1 SGHAT and CDR2 FQNNGV.

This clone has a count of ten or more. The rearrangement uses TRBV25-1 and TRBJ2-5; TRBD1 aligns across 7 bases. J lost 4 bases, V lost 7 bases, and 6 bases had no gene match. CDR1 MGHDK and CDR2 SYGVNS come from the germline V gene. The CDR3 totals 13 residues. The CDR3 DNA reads TGTGCCAGCACACCGGGACAGCCAGAGACCCAGTACTTC. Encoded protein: CASTPGQPETQYF.

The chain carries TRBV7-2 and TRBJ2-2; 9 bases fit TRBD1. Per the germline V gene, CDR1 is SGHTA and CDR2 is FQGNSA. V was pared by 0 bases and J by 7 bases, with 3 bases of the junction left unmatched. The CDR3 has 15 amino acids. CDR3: CASSLAGQGYGELFF. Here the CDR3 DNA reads TGTGCCAGCAGCTTAGCGGGACAGGGCTACGGGGAGCTGTTTTTT.

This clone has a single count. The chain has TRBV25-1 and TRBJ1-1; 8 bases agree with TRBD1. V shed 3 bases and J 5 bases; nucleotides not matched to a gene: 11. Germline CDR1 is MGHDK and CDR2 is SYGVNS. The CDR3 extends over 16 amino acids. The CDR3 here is CASSEQGAPAETEAFF. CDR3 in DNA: TGTGCCAGCAGTGAGCAGGGGGCCCCGGCGGAGACTGAAGCTTTCTTT.

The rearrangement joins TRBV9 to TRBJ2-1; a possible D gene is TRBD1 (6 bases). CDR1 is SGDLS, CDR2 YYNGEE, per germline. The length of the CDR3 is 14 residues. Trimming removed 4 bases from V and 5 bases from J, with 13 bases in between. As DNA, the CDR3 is TGTGCCAGCAGCCCTCGGGACATCCACAATGAGCAGTTCTTC. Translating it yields CASSPRDIHNEQFF.

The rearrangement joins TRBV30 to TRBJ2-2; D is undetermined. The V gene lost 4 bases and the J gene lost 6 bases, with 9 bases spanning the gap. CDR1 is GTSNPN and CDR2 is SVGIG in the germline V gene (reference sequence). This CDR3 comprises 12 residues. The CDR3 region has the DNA TGTGCCTGGAATCTCCGGGCCGGGGAGCTGTTTTTT. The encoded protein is CAWNLRAGELFF.

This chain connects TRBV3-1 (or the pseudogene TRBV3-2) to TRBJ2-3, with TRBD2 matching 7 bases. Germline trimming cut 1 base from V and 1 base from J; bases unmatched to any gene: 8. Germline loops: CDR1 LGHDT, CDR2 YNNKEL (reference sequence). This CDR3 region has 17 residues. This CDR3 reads CASSQGRGAGGTDTQYF. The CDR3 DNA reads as TGTGCCAGCAGCCAAGGCCGAGGGGCGGGGGGCACAGATACGCAGTATTTT.

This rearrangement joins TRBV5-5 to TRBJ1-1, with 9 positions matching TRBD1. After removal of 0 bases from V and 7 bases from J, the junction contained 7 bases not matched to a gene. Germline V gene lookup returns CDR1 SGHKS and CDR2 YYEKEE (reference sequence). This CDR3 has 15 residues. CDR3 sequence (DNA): TGTGCCAGCAGCTTGGACGGGGGGACAGGGCTTGAAGCTTTCTTT. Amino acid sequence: CASSLDGGTGLEAFF. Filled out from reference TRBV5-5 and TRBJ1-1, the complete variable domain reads DAGVTQSPTHLIKTRGQQVTLRCSPISGHKSVSWYQQVLGQGPQFIFQYYEKEERGRGNFPDRFSARQFPNYSSELNVNALLLGDSALYLCASSLDGGTGLEAFFGQGTRLTVV.

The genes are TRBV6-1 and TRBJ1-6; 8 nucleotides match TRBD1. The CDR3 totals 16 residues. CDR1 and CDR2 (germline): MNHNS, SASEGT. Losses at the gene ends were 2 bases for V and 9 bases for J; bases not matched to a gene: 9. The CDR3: CASSERGQGVSSPLHF. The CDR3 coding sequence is TGTGCCAGCAGTGAAAGAGGACAGGGAGTTAGTTCACCCCTCCACTTT.

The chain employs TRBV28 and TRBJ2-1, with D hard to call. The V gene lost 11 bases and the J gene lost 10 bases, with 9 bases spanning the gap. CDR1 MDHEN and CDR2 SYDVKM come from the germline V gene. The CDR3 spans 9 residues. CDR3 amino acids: CALGPEQFF. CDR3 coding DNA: TGTGCCCTTGGGCCCGAGCAGTTCTTC.

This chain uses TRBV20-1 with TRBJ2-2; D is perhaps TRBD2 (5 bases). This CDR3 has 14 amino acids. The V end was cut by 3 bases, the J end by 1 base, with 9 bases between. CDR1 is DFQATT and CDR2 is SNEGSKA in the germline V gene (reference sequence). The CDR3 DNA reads TGCAGTGCTAGTTCAGGAGGGAACACCGGGGAGCTGTTTTTT. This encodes CSASSGGNTGELFF.

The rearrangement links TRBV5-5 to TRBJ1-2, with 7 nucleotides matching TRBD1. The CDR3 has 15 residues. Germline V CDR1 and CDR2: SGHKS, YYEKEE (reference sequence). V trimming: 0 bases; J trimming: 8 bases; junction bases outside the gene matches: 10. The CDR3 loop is CASSLGDSRFSGYTF. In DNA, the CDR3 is TGTGCCAGCAGCTTGGGGGACAGTCGGTTTTCGGGCTACACCTTC.

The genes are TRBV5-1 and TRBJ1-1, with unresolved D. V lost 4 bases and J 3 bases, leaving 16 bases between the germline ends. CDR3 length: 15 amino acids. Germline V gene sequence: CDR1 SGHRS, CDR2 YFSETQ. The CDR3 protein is CASSPYGPEDTEAFF. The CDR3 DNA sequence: TGCGCCAGCAGCCCGTATGGCCCCGAGGACACTGAAGCTTTCTTT.

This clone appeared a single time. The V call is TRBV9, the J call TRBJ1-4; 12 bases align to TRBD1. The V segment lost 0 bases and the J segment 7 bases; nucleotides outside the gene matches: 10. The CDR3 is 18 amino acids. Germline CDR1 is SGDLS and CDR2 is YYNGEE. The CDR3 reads CASSVGGQGARRGEKLFF. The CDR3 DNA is TGTGCCAGCAGCGTAGGGGGACAGGGGGCGCGGAGGGGTGAAAAACTGTTTTTT.

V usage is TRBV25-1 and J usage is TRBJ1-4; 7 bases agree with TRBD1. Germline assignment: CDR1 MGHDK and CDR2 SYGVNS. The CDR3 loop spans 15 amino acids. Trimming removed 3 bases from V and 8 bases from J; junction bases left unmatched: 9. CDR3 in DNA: TGTGCCAGCAGTGACCCCCAGGGGGGTAGGGAAAAACTGTTTTTT. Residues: CASSDPQGGREKLFF.

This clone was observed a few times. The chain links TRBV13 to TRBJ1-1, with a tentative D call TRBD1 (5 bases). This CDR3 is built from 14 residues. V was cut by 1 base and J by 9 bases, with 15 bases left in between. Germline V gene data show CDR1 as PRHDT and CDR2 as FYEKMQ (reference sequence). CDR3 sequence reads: CASSLERGAGKAFF. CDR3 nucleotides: TGTGCCAGCAGCTTAGAGAGAGGGGCGGGGAAAGCTTTCTTT. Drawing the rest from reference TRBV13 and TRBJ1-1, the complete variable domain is AAGVIQSPRHLIKEKRETATLKCYPIPRHDTVYWYQQGPGQDPQFLISFYEKMQSDKGSIPDRFSAQQFSDYHSELNMSSLELGDSALYFCASSLERGAGKAFFGQGTRLTVV.

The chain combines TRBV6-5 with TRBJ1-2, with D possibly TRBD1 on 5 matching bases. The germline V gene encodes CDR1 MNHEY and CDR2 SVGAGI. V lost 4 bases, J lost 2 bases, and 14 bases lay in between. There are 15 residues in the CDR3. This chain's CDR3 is CASSSLDTRNYGYTF. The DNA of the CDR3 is TGTGCCAGCAGTTCCCTGGACACACGAAACTATGGCTACACCTTC.

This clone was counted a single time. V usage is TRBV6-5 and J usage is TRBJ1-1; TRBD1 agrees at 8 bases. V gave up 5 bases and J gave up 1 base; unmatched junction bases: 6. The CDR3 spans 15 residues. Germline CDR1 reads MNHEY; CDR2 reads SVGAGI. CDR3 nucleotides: TGTGCCAGCAGTCCCCGCGGACAGGGGAACACTGAAGCTTTCTTT. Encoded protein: CASSPRGQGNTEAFF.

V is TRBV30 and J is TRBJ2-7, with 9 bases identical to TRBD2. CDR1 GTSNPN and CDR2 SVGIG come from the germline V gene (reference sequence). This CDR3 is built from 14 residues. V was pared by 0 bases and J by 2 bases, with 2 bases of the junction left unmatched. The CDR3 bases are TGTGCCTGGAGTGTACAGCGGGGGGCCTACGAGCAGTACTTC. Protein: CAWSVQRGAYEQYF.

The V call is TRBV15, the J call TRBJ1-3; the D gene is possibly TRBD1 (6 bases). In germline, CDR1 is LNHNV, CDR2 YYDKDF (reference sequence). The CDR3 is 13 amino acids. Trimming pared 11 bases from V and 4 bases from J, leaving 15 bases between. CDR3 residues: CAASQGMGNTIYF. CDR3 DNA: TGTGCCGCTTCACAGGGAATGGGAAACACCATATATTTT.

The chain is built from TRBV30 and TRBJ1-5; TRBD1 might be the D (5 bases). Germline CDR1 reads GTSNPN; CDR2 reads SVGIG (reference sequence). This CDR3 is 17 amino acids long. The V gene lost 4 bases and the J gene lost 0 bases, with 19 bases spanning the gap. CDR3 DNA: TGTGCCTGGAAAGAGGGGAGGCCCCTCTCTAGCAATCAGCCCCAGCATTTT. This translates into CAWKEGRPLSSNQPQHF.

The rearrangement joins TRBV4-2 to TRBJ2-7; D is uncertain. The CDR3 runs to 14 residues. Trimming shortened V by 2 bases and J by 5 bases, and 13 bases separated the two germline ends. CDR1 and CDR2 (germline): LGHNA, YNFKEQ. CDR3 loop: CASSQLGSSDEQYF. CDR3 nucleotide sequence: TGTGCCAGCAGCCAACTAGGAAGTTCCGACGAGCAGTACTTC.

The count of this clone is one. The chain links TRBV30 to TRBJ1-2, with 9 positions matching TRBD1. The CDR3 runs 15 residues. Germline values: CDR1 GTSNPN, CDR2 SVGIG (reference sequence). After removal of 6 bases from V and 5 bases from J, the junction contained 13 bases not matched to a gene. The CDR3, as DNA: TGTGCCTGCCCGAAAAGGACAGGGGAAAGATATGGCTACACCTTC. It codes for CACPKRTGERYGYTF.

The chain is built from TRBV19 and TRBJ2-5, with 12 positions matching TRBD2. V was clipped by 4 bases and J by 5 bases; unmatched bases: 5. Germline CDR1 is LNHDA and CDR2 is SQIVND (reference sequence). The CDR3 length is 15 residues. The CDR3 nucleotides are TGTGCCAGTAGTACTCGACTAGCGGGAGTGGAGACCCAGTACTTC. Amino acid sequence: CASSTRLAGVETQYF.

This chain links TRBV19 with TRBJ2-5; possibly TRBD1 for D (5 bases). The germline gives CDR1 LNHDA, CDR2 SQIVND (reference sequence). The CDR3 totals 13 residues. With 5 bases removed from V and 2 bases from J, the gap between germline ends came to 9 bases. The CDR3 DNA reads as TGTGCCAGTAGTTACCAGGGACAAGAGACCCAGTACTTC. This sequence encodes CASSYQGQETQYF. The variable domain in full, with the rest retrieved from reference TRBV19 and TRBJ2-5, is DGGITQSPKYLFRKEGQNVTLSCEQNLNHDAMYWYRQDPGQGLRLIYYSQIVNDFQKGDIAEGYSVSREKKESFPLTVTSAQKNPTAFYLCASSYQGQETQYFGPGTRLLVL.

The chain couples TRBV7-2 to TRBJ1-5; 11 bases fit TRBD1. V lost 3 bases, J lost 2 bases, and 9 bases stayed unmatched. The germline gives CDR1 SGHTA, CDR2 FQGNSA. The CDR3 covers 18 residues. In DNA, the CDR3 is TGTGCCAGCAGCTTGGGGGGGACAGGGGGAATAGGCAATCAGCCCCAGCATTTT. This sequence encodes CASSLGGTGGIGNQPQHF.